This entry concerns a single TCR beta chain. This entry is derived from a study of blood T cell repertoires in COVID-19. Across the study: Both acute and convalescent COVID-19 samples were obtained from the United States, Italy and Spain. PBMCs, B-cell-depleted T cells, or T cells provided the cDNA or gDNA that made up the material.

CDR3 length: 15 residues. The V and J ends lost 4 bases and 3 bases respectively, with 13 bases between them. The germline V gene has CDR1 MNHEY and CDR2 SVGAGI. What the recovered Cohort 3 donors had was two negative PCRs, clearance, or symptom resolution. Original analysis: Amplifying reference gene primers gave estimates of nucleated cell counts. Assay: immunoSEQ multiplex PCR; the TCRdb copy retains only in-frame clones and omits some. That table is the source of V, J and clone size, and D and trimming were worked out from the DNA. The data show approximately 210,000 clones, around 90% seen once. Specimen: PBMCs or T cells enriched from blood (not recorded which). This clonotype originated in a woman younger than 35 who had recovered from COVID-19. The gene calls are TRBV6-5 and TRBJ1-3; D is unresolved. CDR3 loop: CASSSEGGSGNTIYF. CDR3 coding DNA: TGTGCCAGCAGTTCCGAAGGAGGGAGTGGAAACACCATATATTTT.